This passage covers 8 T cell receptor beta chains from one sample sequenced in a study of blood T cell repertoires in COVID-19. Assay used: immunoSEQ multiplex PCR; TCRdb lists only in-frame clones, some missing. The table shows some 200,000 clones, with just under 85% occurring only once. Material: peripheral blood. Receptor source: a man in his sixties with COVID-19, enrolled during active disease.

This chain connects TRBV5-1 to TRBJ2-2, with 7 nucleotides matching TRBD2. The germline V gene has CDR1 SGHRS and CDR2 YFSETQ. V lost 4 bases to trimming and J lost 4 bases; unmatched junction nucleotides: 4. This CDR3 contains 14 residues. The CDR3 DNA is TGCGCCAGCAGCGGAAGGGAGGGCACCGGGGAGCTGTTTTTT. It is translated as CASSGREGTGELFF.

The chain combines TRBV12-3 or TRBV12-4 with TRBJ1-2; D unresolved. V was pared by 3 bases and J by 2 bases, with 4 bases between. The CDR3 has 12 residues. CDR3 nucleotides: TGTGCCAGCAGTTTGCAGAACTATGGCTACACCTTC. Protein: CASSLQNYGYTF.

Written as DNA, the CDR3 is TGTGCCACCCGCGGTGGAGGCGGGGACAAAAACATTCAGTACTTC. Translation gives CATRGGGGDKNIQYF. The chain employs TRBV10-3 and TRBJ2-4, with D tentatively TRBD2 (6 bases). V was shortened by 10 bases and J by 3 bases, with 19 bases between the two germline ends. The CDR3 spans 15 residues. The germline gives CDR1 ENHRY, CDR2 SYGVKD.

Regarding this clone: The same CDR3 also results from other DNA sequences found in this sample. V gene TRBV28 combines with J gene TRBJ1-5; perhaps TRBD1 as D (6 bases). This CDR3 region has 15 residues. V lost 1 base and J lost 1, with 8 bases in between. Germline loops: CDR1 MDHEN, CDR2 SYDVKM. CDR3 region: CASSLSGGSNQPQHF. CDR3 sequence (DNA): TGTGCCAGCAGTTTATCGGGGGGCAGCAATCAGCCCCAGCATTTT.

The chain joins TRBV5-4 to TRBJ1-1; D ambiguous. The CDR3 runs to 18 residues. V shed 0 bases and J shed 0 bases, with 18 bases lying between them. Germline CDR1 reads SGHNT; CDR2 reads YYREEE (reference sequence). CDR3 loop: CASSLGSAPLFMNTEAFF. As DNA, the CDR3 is TGTGCCAGCAGCTTGGGATCCGCCCCACTCTTCATGAACACTGAAGCTTTCTTT.

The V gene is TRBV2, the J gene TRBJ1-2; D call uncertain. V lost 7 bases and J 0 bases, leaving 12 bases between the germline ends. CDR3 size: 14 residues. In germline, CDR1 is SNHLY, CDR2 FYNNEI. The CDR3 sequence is CASNYRDANYGYTF. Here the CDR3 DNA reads TGTGCCAGCAATTACCGGGATGCTAACTATGGCTACACCTTC.

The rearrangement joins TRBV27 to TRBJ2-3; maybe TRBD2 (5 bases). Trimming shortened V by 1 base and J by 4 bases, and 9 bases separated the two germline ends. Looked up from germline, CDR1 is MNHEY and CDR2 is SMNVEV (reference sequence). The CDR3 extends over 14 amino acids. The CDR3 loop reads CASSLLTGADTQYF. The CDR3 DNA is TGTGCCAGCAGTTTATTAACCGGGGCAGATACGCAGTATTTT.

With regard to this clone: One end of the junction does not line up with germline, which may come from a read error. The CDR3 protein is CASSIMQKTYEGFF. The CDR3 nucleotides are TGTGCCAGTAGTATAATGCAGAAGACTTATGAAGGTTTCTTT. The chain is built from TRBV19 and TRBJ1-1; unclear D gene. This CDR3 is 14 amino acids long. From germline, CDR1 is LNHDA and CDR2 SQIVND (reference sequence).